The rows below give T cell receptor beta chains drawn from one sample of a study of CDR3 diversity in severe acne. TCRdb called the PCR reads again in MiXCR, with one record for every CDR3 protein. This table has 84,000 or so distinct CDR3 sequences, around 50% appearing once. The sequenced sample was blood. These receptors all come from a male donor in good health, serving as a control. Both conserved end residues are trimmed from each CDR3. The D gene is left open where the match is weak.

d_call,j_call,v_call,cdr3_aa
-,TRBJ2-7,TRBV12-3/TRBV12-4,ASSLVRTTDQYEQY
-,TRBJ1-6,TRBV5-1,ASSEYSGSPLH
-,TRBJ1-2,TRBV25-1,ASSEYPVTGGYT
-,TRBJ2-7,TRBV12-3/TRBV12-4,ASSLVPWPREQY
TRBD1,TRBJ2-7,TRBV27,ASSLGQGAGEQY
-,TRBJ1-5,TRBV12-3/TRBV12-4,ASSSGGNQPQH
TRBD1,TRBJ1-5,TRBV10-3,AISGTGGSNQHQH
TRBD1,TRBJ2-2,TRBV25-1,ASSDWTGAPNTGELF
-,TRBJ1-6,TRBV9,ASSVIGRPDNSPLH
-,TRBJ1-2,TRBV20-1,SAKQERLRHYGYT
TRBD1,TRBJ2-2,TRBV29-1,SVGPGGDTGELF
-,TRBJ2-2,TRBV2,GCRSGLNTGELF
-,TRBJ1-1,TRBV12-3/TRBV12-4,ASTLNWVNTEAF
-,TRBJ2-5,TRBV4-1,ASRVRDLSRETQY
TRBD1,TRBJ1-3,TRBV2,ASVSGQGNSGNTIY
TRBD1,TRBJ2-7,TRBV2,ASSRTGLGEQY
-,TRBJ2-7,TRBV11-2,ASSFMTGQVNEQY
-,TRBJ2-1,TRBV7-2,ASSSQGNEQF
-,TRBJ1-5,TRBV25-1,ASSSIQGLGQPQH
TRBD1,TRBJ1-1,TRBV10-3,AIKGTGDTEAF
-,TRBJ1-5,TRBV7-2,ASSPRAGATLVGNQPQH
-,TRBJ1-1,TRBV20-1,SARMGTNTEAF
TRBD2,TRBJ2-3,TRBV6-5,AISGASGSTDTQY
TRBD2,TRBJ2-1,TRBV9,ASSVGLAGPYNEQF
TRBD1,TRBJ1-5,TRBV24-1,ATSDAGTGATLVGNQPQH
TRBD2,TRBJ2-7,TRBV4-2,ASSQERGLAAYEQY
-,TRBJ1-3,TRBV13,ASSLWLRLSGNTIY
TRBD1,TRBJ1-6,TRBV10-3,AISDRGQGENSPLH
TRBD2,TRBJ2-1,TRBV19,ASSTGLVNEQF
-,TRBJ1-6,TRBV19,ASTSRQNSPLY
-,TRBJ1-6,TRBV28,ASSLNSPSYNSPLH
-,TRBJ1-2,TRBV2,ASSGEGPNYGYT